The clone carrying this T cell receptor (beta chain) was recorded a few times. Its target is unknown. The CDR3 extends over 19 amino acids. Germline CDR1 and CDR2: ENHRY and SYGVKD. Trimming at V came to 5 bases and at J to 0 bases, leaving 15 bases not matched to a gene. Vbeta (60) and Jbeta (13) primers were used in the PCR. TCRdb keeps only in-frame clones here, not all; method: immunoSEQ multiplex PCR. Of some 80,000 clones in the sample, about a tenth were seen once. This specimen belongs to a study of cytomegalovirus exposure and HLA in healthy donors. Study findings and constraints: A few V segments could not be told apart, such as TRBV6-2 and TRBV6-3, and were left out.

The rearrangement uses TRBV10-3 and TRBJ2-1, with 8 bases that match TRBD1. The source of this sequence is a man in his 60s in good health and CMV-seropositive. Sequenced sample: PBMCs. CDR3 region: CAISFLATGEATSYNEQFF. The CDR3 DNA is TGTGCCATCAGTTTTCTAGCGACAGGGGAGGCTACCTCCTACAATGAGCAGTTCTTC.